The present entry profiles one T cell receptor beta chain with its context. The sample holds other DNA sequences that translate to the same CDR3. The assay was immunoSEQ multiplex PCR, and TCRdb's table has in-frame clones only and misses some. The sample lists 81,000 or so clones; 90% to 95% were seen once. The data are from a study of Tregs in tolerant kidney transplant recipients. V lost 1 base and J 0 bases, leaving 16 bases between the germline ends. Germline loops: CDR1 MGHRA, CDR2 YSYEKL. The CDR3 has 19 amino acids. Related graft donors supplied nonmyeloablative bone marrow transplants, and mixed chimerism was transient. Unstimulated regulatory T cells (CD4+CD25+CD127-), CD4+CD25- non-regulatory cells, CD4 and CD8 cells were FACS-sorted from thawed PBMCs.

J is TRBJ2-6 and V is TRBV4-1; tentative D call: TRBD1 (5 bases). The sequenced sample was CD4+ T cells from blood (PBMCs), obtained 24 months after the transplant. The clonotype originates from a human patient who received a combined kidney and bone marrow transplant. Some of these T cells may belong to the graft donor. CDR3 sequence: CASSQARQGTSSGANVLTF. The DNA for the CDR3 is TGCGCCAGCAGCCAAGCTCGGCAGGGAACATCCTCTGGGGCCAACGTCCTGACTTTC.